The next 17 T cell receptor beta chains were all read from a single sample in a study of blood T cell repertoires in COVID-19. The table came from immunoSEQ multiplex PCR; TCRdb's copy has only in-frame clones and leaves some out. This table holds about 200,000 clones, about 86% found once. Sequencing input: PBMCs or T cells enriched from blood (not recorded which). These receptors all stem from a middle-aged man who had recovered from COVID-19.

The chain carries TRBV5-4 and TRBJ1-1, with 7 nucleotides matching TRBD1. There are 13 residues in the CDR3. The V and J ends lost 4 bases and 5 bases, in that order; junction bases with no gene match: 5. In germline, CDR1 is SGHNT, CDR2 YYREEE (reference sequence). The CDR3 here is CASSPGGRTEAFF. CDR3 coding DNA: TGTGCCAGCAGCCCAGGGGGGCGGACTGAAGCTTTCTTT.

This rearrangement joins TRBV6-4 to TRBJ2-3; D uncertain. Trimming cost V 0 bases and J 4 bases, with 11 bases left between them. Per the germline V gene, CDR1 is MRHNA and CDR2 is SNTAGT. The CDR3 runs to 15 residues. CDR3 residues: CASSDSRSAADTQYF. CDR3 coding DNA: TGTGCCAGCAGTGACTCCAGGTCCGCCGCAGATACGCAGTATTTT.

This clone was observed a few times. V gene TRBV19 combines with J gene TRBJ2-7; tentative D call: TRBD2 (6 bases). The V gene lost 3 bases and the J gene lost 3 bases, with 9 bases spanning the gap. CDR1 is LNHDA and CDR2 is SQIVND in the germline V gene (reference sequence). This CDR3 is 13 amino acids long. This CDR3 reads CASSIGGDYEQYF. CDR3 DNA sequence: TGTGCCAGTAGTATTGGCGGGGACTACGAGCAGTACTTC.

The V and J genes are TRBV4-3 and TRBJ2-7, with a weak D call TRBD2 (7 bases). The CDR3 is 16 residues long. The V and J ends lost 4 bases and 4 bases respectively, with 20 bases between them. Germline V gene data show CDR1 as LGHNA and CDR2 as YSLEER. CDR3 in amino acids: CASSPGGWTAIYEQYF. The CDR3 DNA is TGCGCCAGCAGCCCGGGGGGATGGACAGCCATATACGAGCAGTACTTC.

The chain joins TRBV16 to TRBJ1-4, with D possibly matching TRBD1 (6 bases). V shed 0 bases and J shed 7 bases, with 9 bases lying between them. This CDR3 contains 14 residues. Per the germline V gene, CDR1 is KGHSY and CDR2 is FQNENV. CDR3 in amino acids: CASSQSSGVEKLFF. The CDR3 DNA sequence: TGTGCCAGCAGCCAATCATCAGGGGTTGAAAAACTGTTTTTT.

The J gene is TRBJ2-5, the V gene TRBV18; possibly TRBD2 for D (6 bases). The CDR3 covers 15 residues. V shed 0 bases and J shed 0 bases, with 8 bases lying between them. CDR1 and CDR2 (germline): KGHSH, LQKENI. This CDR3 reads CASSPPGGNQETQYF. The CDR3 region has the DNA TGTGCCAGCTCACCACCAGGCGGGAACCAAGAGACCCAGTACTTC.

The CDR3 region is CASSPPTSRNEKLFF. As DNA, the CDR3 is TGTGCCAGCTCACCACCGACGTCGAGGAATGAAAAACTGTTTTTT. The chain combines TRBV18 with TRBJ1-4; D remains unclear. This CDR3 is built from 15 residues. With 0 bases removed from V and 5 bases from J, the gap between germline ends came to 10 bases. Germline V gene data show CDR1 as KGHSH and CDR2 as LQKENI. Filled out from reference TRBV18 and TRBJ1-4, the complete variable domain reads NAGVMQNPRHLVRRRGQEARLRCSPMKGHSHVYWYRQLPEEGLKFMVYLQKENIIDESGMPKERFSAEFPKEGPSILRIQQVVRGDSAAYFCASSPPTSRNEKLFFGSGTQLSVL.

This chain joins TRBV6-5 and TRBJ1-1, with D perhaps TRBD1 (5 bases). The germline CDR1 and CDR2 sequences are MNHEY and SVGAGI. The CDR3 spans 14 residues. V was clipped by 8 bases and J by 5 bases, with 18 bases between them. The CDR3 is CASSTRGVKTEAFF. CDR3 nucleotides: TGTGCCAGCTCTACACGGGGGGTTAAAACTGAAGCTTTCTTT.

The rearrangement uses TRBV6-2 or TRBV6-3 and TRBJ1-6; maybe TRBD1 (5 bases). Trimming removed 6 bases at V and 0 bases at J, with 21 bases between. The CDR3 spans 19 residues. Germline CDR1 reads MNHEY; CDR2 reads SVGEGT. The CDR3 sequence: CASSRPGTHASSYNSPLHF. In nucleotides, the CDR3 is TGTGCCAGCAGCCGACCTGGGACTCACGCCAGCTCCTATAATTCACCCCTCCACTTT.

Remarks on this clone: One end of the junction varies from germline; a read error may be responsible. V is TRBV7-2 and J is TRBJ1-2, with a tentative D call TRBD1 (6 bases). The CDR3 loop spans 15 amino acids. Looked up from germline, CDR1 is SGHTA and CDR2 is FQGNSA. The CDR3 nucleotides are TGTGCCAGCAACTTACAGGGCCGCCGGGGGGACGGCTACACCTTC. This gives the protein CASNLQGRRGDGYTF.

The V gene is TRBV5-5, the J gene TRBJ2-7, with 11 positions matching TRBD1. The CDR3 totals 18 residues. With V trimmed by 0 bases and J by 3 bases, 11 bases remained unmatched. Germline CDR1 and CDR2: SGHKS and YYEKEE (reference sequence). CDR3 DNA sequence: TGTGCCAGCAGCTTGGCCGGACAGGGGGCCGGCCTGTACTACGAGCAGTACTTC. It specifies CASSLAGQGAGLYYEQYF.

The chain employs TRBV12-3 or TRBV12-4 and TRBJ1-1; 8 bases fit TRBD1. V dropped 5 bases and J dropped 11; count of bases not matched to a gene: 4. There are 11 residues in the CDR3. CDR3 sequence reads: CASSLRGLAFF. CDR3 nucleotide sequence: TGTGCCAGCAGTCTCAGGGGGCTGGCTTTCTTT.

The chain links TRBV7-2 to TRBJ2-1, with TRBD2 identical over 9 bases. CDR1 and CDR2 from the germline V gene are SGHTA and FQGNSA. Trimming removed 5 bases from V and 4 bases from J; junction bases left unmatched: 3. The CDR3 consists of 14 residues. CDR3 in amino acids: CASSPSGGYNEQFF. For the CDR3, the DNA is TGTGCCAGCAGCCCAAGCGGGGGGTACAATGAGCAGTTCTTC.

The chain couples TRBV27 to TRBJ2-3; 7 bases align to TRBD2. V lost 6 bases, J lost 2 bases, and 8 bases stayed unmatched. The CDR3 has 15 residues. Germline CDR1 reads MNHEY; CDR2 reads SMNVEV (reference sequence). The CDR3 spells CASRFTGGITDTQYF. As DNA, the CDR3 is TGTGCCAGCAGATTCACGGGGGGTATCACAGATACGCAGTATTTT.

This clone was detected only once. This chain uses TRBV30 with TRBJ2-7, with D unclear. Trimming pared 5 bases from V and 2 bases from J, leaving 10 bases between. The CDR3 has 12 residues. Per germline, CDR1 GTSNPN and CDR2 SVGIG (reference sequence). The DNA of the CDR3 is TGTGCCTGGGGGTTAATTACCTACGAGCAGTACTTC. It codes for CAWGLITYEQYF. The full variable domain, rest sourced from reference TRBV30 and TRBJ2-7, is SQTIHQWPATLVQPVGSPLSLECTVEGTSNPNLYWYRQAAGRGLQLLFYSVGIGQISSEVPQNLSASRPQDRQFILSSKKLLLSDSGFYLCAWGLITYEQYFGPGTRLTVT.

The J gene is TRBJ1-5, the V gene TRBV7-8, with a possible D match to TRBD1 (5 bases). Trimming took off 3 bases at V and 11 bases at J, with 20 bases between the two ends. This CDR3 has 15 residues. Germline-derived CDR1 and CDR2 are SGHVS and FQNEAQ. The CDR3 spells CASSFRAGPNVAQHF. The CDR3 nucleotides read TGTGCCAGCAGCTTCCGGGCAGGGCCAAATGTGGCCCAGCATTTT.

The table lists this clone with a few counts. V is TRBV6-2 or TRBV6-3 and J is TRBJ2-7; D not certain. V was pared by 5 bases and J by 2 bases, with 7 bases between. Germline assignment: CDR1 MNHEY and CDR2 SVGEGT. The CDR3 length is 12 residues. CDR3 nucleotide sequence: TGTGCCAGCAGTACAGTCACCTACGAGCAGTACTTC. Protein product: CASSTVTYEQYF.